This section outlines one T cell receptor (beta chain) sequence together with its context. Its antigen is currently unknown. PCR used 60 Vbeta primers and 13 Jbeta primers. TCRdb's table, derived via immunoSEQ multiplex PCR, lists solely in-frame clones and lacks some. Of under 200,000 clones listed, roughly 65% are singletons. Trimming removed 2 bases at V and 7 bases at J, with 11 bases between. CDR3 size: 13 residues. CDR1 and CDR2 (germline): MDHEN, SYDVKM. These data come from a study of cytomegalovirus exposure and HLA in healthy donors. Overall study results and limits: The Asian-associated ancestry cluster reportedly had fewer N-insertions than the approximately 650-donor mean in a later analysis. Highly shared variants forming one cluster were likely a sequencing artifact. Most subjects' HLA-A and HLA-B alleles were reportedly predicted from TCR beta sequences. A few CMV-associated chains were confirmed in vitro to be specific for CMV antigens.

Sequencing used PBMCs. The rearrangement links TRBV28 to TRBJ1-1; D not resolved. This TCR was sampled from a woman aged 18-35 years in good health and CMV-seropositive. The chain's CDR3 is CASSLPTILEAFF. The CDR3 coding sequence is TGTGCCAGCAGTTTACCGACTATACTTGAAGCTTTCTTT.